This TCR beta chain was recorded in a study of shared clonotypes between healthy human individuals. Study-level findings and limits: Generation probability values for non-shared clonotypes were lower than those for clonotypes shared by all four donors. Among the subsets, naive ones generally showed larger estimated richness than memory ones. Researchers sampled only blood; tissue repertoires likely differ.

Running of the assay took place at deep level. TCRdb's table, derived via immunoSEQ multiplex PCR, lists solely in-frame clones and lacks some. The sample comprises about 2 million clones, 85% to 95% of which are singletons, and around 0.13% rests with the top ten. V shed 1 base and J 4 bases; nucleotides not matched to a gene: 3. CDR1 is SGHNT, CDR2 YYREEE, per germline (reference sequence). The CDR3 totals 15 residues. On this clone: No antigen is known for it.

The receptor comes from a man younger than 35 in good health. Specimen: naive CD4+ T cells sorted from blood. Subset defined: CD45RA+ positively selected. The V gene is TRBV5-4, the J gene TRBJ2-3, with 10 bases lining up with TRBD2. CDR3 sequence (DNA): TGTGCCAGCAGCTTGAGCGGGGGGGCCGCAGATACGCAGTATTTT. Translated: CASSLSGGAADTQYF.